Here is one TCR beta chain with its context. Antigen specificity is unknown. This sample was taken from a study of T cell responses to AZD1222 COVID-19 vaccine. Here immunoSEQ multiplex PCR was the method, and the copy in TCRdb shows in-frame clones only, minus some. Here the sample spans around 110,000 clones, nearly 90% being singletons. Losses at the gene ends were 5 bases for V and 5 bases for J; bases not matched to a gene: 8. Germline CDR1 is SGHTA and CDR2 is FQGTGA. CDR3 size: 15 residues. General observations from the study: Reports say nearly half of spike-specific TCRs go after unmutated variant regions. Donors, mostly white British, included more females; clonal diversity was possibly underestimated. No repertoire was sampled before or during the peak T cell response, only after it. The CD4 TCRs associated with vaccination extended across spike and predominated at 160-218 and 743-854.

This receptor was identified in an adult who received the AZD1222 COVID-19 vaccine. Sequences were derived from peripheral blood, sampled 28 days after the second AZD1222 dose. The V gene is TRBV7-3, the J gene TRBJ2-5; 10 bases fit TRBD1. The CDR3 region is CASSISGTGAETQYF. Written as DNA, the CDR3 is TGTGCCAGCAGCATTTCCGGGACAGGGGCTGAGACCCAGTACTTC.